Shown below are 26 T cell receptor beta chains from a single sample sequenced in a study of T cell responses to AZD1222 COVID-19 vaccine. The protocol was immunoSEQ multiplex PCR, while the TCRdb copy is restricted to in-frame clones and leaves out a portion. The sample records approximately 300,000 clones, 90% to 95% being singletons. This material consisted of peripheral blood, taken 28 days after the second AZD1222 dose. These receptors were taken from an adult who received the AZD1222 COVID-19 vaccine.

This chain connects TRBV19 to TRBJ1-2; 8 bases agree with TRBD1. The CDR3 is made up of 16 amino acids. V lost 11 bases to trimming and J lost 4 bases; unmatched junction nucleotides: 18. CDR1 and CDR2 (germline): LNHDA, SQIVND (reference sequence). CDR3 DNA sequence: TGTGCCGTGAAAACGGGGACAGGTTGGTACTTCTATGGCTACACCTTC. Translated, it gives CAVKTGTGWYFYGYTF.

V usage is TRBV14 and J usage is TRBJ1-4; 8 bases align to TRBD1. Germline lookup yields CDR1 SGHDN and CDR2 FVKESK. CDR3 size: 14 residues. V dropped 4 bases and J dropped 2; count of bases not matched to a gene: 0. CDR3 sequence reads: CASSRTGTNEKLFF. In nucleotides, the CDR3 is TGTGCCAGCAGCCGGACAGGGACTAATGAAAAACTGTTTTTT.

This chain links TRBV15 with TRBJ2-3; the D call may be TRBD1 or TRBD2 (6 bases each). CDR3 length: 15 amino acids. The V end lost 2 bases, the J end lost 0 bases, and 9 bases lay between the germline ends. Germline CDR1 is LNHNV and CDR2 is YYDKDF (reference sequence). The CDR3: CATSRRGASTDTQYF. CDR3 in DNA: TGTGCCACCAGCAGAAGGGGGGCTAGCACAGATACGCAGTATTTT.

The CDR3 is CASSFTRGPTGELFF. CDR3 bases: TGTGCCAGCAGCTTCACGAGGGGGCCGACCGGGGAGCTGTTTTTT. V and J are TRBV14 and TRBJ2-2, with 7 bases matching TRBD1. CDR3 length equals 15 residues. Germline CDR1 reads SGHDN; CDR2 reads FVKESK. V gave up 5 bases and J gave up 5 bases; unmatched junction bases: 8.

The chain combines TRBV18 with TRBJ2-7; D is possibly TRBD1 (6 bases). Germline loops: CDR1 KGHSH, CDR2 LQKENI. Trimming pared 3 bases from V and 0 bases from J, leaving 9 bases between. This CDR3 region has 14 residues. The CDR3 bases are TGTGCCAGCTCACCCGGGACACCCTCCTACGAGCAGTACTTC. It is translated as CASSPGTPSYEQYF.

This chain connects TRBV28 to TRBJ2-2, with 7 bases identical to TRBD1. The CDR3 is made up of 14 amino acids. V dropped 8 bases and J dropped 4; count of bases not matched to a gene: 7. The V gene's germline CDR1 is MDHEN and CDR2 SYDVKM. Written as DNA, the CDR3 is TGTGCCAGCCTTAGGGGACAGCGCACCGGGGAGCTGTTTTTT. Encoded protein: CASLRGQRTGELFF.

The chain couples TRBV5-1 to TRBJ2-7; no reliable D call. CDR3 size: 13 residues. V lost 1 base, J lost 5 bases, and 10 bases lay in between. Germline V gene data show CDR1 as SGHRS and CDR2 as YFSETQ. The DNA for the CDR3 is TGCGCCAGCAGCTTGCAAGGATACGACGAGCAGTACTTC. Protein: CASSLQGYDEQYF. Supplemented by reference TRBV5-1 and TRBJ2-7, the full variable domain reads KAGVTQTPRYLIKTRGQQVTLSCSPISGHRSVSWYQQTPGQGLQFLFEYFSETQRNKGNFPGRFSGRQFSNSRSEMNVSTLELGDSALYLCASSLQGYDEQYFGPGTRLTVT.

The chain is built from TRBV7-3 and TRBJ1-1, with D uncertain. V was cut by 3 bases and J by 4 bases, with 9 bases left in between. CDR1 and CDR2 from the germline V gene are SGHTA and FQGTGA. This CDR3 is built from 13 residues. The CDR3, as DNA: TGTGCCAGCAGCTTCACAGAAGGCACTGAAGCTTTCTTT. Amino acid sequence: CASSFTEGTEAFF.

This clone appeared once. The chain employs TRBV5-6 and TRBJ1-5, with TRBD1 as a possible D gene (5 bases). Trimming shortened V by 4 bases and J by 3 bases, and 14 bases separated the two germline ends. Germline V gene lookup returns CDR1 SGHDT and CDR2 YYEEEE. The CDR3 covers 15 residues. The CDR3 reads CASSPGRGNNQPQHF. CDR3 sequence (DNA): TGTGCCAGCAGCCCGGGTAGGGGTAACAATCAGCCCCAGCATTTT.

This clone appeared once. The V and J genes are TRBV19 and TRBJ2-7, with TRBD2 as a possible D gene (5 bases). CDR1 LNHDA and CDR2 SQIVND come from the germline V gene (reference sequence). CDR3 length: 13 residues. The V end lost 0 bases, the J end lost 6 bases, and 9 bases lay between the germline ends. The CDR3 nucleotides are TGTGCCAGTAGTATAGATCGCGGAGGCGAGCAGTACTTC. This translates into CASSIDRGGEQYF.

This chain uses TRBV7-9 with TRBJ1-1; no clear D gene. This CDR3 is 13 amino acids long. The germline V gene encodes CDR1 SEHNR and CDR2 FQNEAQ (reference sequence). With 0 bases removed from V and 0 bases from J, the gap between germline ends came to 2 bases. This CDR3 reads CASSLALNTEAFF. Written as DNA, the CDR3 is TGTGCCAGCAGCTTAGCGTTGAACACTGAAGCTTTCTTT.

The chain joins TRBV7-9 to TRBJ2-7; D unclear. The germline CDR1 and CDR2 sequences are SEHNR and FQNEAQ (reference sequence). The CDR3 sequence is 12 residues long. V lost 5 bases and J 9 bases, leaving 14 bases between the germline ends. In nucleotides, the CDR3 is TGTGCCAGCAGCCCCTCCTACGAGCGGCAGTACTTC. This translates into CASSPSYERQYF.

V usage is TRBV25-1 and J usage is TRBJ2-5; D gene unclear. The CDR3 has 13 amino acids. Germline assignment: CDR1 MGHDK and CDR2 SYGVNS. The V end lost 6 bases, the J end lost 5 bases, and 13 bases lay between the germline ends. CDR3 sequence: CASRRSPGETQYF. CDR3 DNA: TGTGCCAGCAGACGGTCTCCTGGGGAGACCCAGTACTTC.

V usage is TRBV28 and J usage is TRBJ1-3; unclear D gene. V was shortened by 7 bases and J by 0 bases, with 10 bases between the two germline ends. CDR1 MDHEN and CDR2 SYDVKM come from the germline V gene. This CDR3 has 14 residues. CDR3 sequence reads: CASTPHSSGNTIYF. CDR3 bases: TGTGCCAGCACCCCCCATAGCTCTGGAAACACCATATATTTT.

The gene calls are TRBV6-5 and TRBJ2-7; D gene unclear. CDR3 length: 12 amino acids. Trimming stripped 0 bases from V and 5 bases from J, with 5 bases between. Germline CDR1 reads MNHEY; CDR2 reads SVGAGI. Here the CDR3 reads CASSYSEDEQYF. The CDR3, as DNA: TGTGCCAGCAGTTACTCAGAGGACGAGCAGTACTTC.

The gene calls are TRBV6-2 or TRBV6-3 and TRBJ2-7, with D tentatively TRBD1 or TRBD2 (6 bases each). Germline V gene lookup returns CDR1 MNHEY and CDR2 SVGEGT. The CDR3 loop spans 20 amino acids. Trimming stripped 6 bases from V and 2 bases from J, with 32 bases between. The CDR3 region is CASSQTGGTPSSVTPYEQYF. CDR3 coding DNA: TGTGCCAGCAGCCAAACAGGAGGGACACCCTCTTCCGTGACTCCCTACGAGCAGTACTTC.

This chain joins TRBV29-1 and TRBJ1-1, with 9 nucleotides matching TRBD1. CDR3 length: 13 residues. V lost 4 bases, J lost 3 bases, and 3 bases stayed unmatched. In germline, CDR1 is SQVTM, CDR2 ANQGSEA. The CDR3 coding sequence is TGCAGCGTTGGGAGACAGGGGGACACTGAAGCTTTCTTT. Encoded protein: CSVGRQGDTEAFF. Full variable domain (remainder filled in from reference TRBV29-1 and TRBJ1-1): SAVISQKPSRDICQRGTSLTIQCQVDSQVTMMFWYRQQPGQSLTLIATANQGSEATYESGFVIDKFPISRPNLTFSTLTVSNMSPEDSSIYLCSVGRQGDTEAFFGQGTRLTVV.

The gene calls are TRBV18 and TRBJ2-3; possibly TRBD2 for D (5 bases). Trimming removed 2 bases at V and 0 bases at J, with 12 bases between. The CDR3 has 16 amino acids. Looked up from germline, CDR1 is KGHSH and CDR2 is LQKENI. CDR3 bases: TGTGCCAGCTCACCAGCGGACTTGACTAGCACAGATACGCAGTATTTT. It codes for CASSPADLTSTDTQYF.

Written as DNA, the CDR3 is TGTGCCACCTCGGGACTAGCGTTTGGAGAGCAGTACTTC. Protein product: CATSGLAFGEQYF. The rearrangement links TRBV24-1 to TRBJ2-7; 10 bases agree with TRBD2. Germline CDR1 KGHDR, CDR2 SFDVKD. Germline trimming cut 9 bases from V and 7 bases from J; bases unmatched to any gene: 8. The CDR3 runs to 13 residues.

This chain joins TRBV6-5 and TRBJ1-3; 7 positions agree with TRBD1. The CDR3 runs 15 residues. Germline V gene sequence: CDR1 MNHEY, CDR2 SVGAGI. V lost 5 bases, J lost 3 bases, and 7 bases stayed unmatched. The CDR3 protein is CASSTRGGSGNTIYF. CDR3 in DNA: TGTGCCAGCAGTACGCGAGGGGGCAGTGGAAACACCATATATTTT.

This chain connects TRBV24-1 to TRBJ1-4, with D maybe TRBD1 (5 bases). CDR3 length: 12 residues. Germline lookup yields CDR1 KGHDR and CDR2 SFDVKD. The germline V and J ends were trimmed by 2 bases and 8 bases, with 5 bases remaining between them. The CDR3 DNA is TGTGCCACCAGTGATTCAGGGGAAAAACTGTTTTTT. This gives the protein CATSDSGEKLFF.

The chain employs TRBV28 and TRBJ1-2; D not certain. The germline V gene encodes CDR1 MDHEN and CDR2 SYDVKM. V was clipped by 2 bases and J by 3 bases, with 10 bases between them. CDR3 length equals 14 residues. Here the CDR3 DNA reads TGTGCCAGCAGTTTAGTAACCGGGGACTATGGCTACACCTTC. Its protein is CASSLVTGDYGYTF.

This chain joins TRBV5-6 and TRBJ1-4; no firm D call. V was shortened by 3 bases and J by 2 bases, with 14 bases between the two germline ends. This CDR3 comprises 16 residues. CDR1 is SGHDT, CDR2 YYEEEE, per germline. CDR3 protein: CASSSGPEATNEKLFF. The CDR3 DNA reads TGTGCCAGCAGCTCCGGCCCAGAAGCGACTAATGAAAAACTGTTTTTT.

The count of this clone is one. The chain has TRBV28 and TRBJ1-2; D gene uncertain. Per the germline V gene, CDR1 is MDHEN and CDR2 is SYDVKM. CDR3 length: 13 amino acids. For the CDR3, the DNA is TGTGCGGCAGCGGGGAGACGGGTCTATGGCTACACCTTC. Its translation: CAAAGRRVYGYTF.

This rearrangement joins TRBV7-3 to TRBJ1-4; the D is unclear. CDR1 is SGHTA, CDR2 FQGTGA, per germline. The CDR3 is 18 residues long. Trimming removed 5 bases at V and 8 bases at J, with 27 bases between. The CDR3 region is CASSRRGGSVQLREKLFF. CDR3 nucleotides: TGTGCCAGCAGCCGCCGGGGAGGGTCGGTCCAACTAAGGGAAAAACTGTTTTTT. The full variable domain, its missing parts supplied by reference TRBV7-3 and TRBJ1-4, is GAGVSQTPSNKVTEKGKYVELRCDPISGHTALYWYRQSLGQGPEFLIYFQGTGAADDSGLPNDRFFAVRPEGSVSTLKIQRTERGDSAVYLCASSRRGGSVQLREKLFFGSGTQLSVL.

The CDR3 nucleotides are TGTGCCAGCAGCTTAACTGGAAACACCATATATTTT. Translated: CASSLTGNTIYF. J is TRBJ1-3 and V is TRBV7-8; D uncertain. The V and J ends lost 2 bases and 2 bases respectively, with 1 base between them. The CDR3 runs 12 residues. From germline, CDR1 is SGHVS and CDR2 FQNEAQ.